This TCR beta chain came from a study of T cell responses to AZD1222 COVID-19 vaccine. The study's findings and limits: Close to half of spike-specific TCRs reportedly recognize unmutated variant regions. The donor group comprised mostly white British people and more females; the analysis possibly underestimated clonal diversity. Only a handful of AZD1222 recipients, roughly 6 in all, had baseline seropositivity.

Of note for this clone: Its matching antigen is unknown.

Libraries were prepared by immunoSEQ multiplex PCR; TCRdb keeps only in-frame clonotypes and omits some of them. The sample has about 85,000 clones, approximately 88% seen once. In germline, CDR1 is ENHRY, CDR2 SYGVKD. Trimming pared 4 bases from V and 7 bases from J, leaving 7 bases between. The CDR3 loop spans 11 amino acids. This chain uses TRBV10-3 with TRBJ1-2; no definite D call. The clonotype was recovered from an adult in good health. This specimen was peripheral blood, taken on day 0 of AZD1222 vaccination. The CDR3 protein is CAISARGGYTF. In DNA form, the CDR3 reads TGTGCCATCAGTGCGCGGGGTGGCTACACCTTC.